The entry that follows covers one TCR beta chain sequence. Its antigen is currently unknown. The data originate from a study of OX40 agonist ivuxolimab in advanced cancers. Profiled with immunoSEQ multiplex PCR; TCRdb holds only in-frame clones, not every one. The sample comprises about 55,000 clones, 75% to 90% of which are singletons, and roughly 12% rests with the top ten. The germline V gene has CDR1 SGHTA and CDR2 FQGTGA. This CDR3 has 14 residues. Trimming shortened V by 5 bases and J by 4 bases, and 12 bases separated the two germline ends. General study results and limits: Low levels of normalized T-cell clonal expansion also appeared in some nonresponders.

The V gene is TRBV7-3, the J gene TRBJ1-5, with D unclear. The input for sequencing was CD4+ or CD8+ T cells sorted from blood, taken in a trial of the OX40 agonist ivuxolimab. This sequence was found in an adult with an advanced solid tumor such as melanoma, head and neck, liver or kidney cancer. The CDR3 is CASSPVTRNQPQHF. The CDR3 DNA sequence: TGTGCCAGCAGCCCCGTCACCCGGAATCAGCCCCAGCATTTT.